Listed below are T cell receptor beta chains from one sample, sequenced in a study of T cell responses to AZD1222 COVID-19 vaccine. TCRdb's copy holds only in-frame clones and misses some; the assay was immunoSEQ multiplex PCR. Here the sample spans over 130,000 clones, around 90% being singletons. This specimen consisted of peripheral blood, obtained 28 days after the second AZD1222 dose. The receptors derive from an adult who received the AZD1222 COVID-19 vaccine. Each CDR3 is given with its conserved first and last residue. The D gene is left open where the match is weak. The listing skips clone size in some rows; elsewhere it reads once, few, many or a size class.

CDR3	DNA	size	J	D	V
CASSPQDRVETQYF	TGTGCCAGCAGCCCCCAAGACAGGGTAGAGACCCAGTACTTC	once	TRBJ2-5	TRBD1	TRBV7-6
CASSQASWQEIPYNEKLFF	TGTGCCAGCAGCCAGGCAAGTTGGCAGGAAATCCCCTATAATGAAAAACTGTTTTTT	few	TRBJ1-4	NA	TRBV3-1/TRBV3-2
CAATAGPNYGYTF	TGTGCCGCCACAGCTGGACCTAACTATGGCTACACCTTC	once	TRBJ1-2	NA	TRBV7-9
CATSPRAAGDGTDTQYF	TGTGCCACCAGCCCCAGAGCGGCTGGCGACGGGACAGATACGCAGTATTTT	NA	TRBJ2-3	NA	TRBV15
CASSLVGQGRSPLHF	TGCGCCAGCAGCTTGGTTGGACAGGGGCGGTCACCCCTCCACTTT	NA	TRBJ1-6	TRBD1	TRBV5-1
CASKQYNEQFF	TGCGCCAGCAAGCAATACAATGAGCAGTTCTTC	NA	TRBJ2-1	NA	TRBV5-1
CASSIFSGAYEQYF	TGTGCCAGTAGTATATTCAGCGGAGCCTACGAGCAGTACTTC	once	TRBJ2-7	NA	TRBV19
CASSFRLGGPFPDTQYF	TGTGCCAGCAGCTTCCGCCTGGGGGGGCCGTTCCCAGATACGCAGTATTTT	NA	TRBJ2-3	NA	TRBV21-1
CASSLRTEAFF	TGTGCCAGCAGTTTGAGGACTGAAGCTTTCTTT	NA	TRBJ1-1	NA	TRBV12-3/TRBV12-4
CAITGVSSYNEQFF	TGTGCCATCACAGGGGTTAGCTCCTACAATGAGCAGTTCTTC	NA	TRBJ2-1	TRBD1	TRBV28
CASSLGGGSYNEQFF	TGCGCCAGCAGCTTGGGCGGGGGCTCCTACAATGAGCAGTTCTTC	NA	TRBJ2-1	TRBD2	TRBV5-1
CASGWTGSDTQYF	TGTGCCAGCGGGTGGACAGGGTCGGATACGCAGTATTTT	NA	TRBJ2-3	TRBD1	TRBV6-5
CASSPGTILYEQYF	TGTGCCAGCTCACCAGGGACTATCCTCTACGAGCAGTACTTC	NA	TRBJ2-7	TRBD2	TRBV18
CASSLSGTDNYGYTF	TGTGCCAGCAGCTTAAGCGGGACGGATAACTATGGCTACACCTTC	NA	TRBJ1-2	NA	TRBV7-3
CASSLTGTRPHEQYF	TGTGCCAGCAGCTTGACCGGGACTCGCCCCCACGAGCAGTACTTC	NA	TRBJ2-7	NA	TRBV13